This paragraph covers one T cell receptor beta chain sequence. This sample was taken from a study of CD8 T cells in Susac syndrome. Random hexamers were used to reverse transcribe the RNA input (roughly 0.5 to 1 ug). Via MiXCR, TCRdb re-called the immunoSEQ multiplex PCR reads, giving one row per CDR3 protein. The sample lists more than 130,000 distinct CDR3 sequences; 94% were seen once. Germline V gene data show CDR1 as KGHSH and CDR2 as LQKENI. CDR3 length: 15 amino acids. Trimming took off 0 bases at V and 5 bases at J, with 13 bases between the two ends. The chain joins TRBV18 to TRBJ2-5; D is perhaps TRBD1 (5 bases). The source is a human donor in good health. The sequenced sample consisted of CD8+ T cells from PBMCs. CDR3 nucleotides: TGTGCCAGCTCACCACCGCCAGGGTGGACGGAGACCCAGTACTTC. This translates into CASSPPPGWTETQYF.